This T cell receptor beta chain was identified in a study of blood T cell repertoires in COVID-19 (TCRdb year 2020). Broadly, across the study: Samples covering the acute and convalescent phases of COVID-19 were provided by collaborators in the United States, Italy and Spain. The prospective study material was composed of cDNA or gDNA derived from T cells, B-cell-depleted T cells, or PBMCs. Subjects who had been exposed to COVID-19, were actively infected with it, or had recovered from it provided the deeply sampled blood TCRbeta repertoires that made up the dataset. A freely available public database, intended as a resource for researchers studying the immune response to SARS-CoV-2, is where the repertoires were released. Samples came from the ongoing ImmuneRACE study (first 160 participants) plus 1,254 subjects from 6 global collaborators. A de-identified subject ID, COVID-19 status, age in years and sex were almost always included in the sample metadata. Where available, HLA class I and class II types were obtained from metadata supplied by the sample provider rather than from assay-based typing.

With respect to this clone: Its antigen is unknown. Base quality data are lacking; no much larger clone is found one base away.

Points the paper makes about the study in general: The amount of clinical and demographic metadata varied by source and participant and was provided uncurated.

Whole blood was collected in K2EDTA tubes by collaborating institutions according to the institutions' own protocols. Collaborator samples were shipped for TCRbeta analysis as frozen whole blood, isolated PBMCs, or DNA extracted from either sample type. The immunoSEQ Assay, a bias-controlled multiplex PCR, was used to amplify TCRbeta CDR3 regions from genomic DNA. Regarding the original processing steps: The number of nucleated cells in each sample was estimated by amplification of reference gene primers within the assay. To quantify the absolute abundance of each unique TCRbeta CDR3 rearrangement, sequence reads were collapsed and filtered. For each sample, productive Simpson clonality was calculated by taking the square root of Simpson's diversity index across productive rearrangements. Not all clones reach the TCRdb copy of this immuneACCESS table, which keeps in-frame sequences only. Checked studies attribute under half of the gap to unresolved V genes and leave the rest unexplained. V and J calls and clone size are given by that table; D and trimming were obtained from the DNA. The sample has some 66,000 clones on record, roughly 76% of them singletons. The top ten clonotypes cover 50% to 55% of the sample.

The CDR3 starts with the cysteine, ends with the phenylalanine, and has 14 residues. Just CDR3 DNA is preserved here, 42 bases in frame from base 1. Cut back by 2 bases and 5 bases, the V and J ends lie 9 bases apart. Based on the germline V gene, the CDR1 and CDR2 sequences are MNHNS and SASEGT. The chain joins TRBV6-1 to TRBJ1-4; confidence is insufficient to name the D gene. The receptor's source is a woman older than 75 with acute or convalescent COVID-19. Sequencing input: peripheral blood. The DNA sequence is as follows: TGTGCCAGCAGTGAAATCACGGGAAATGAAAAACTGTTTTTT. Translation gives CASSEITGNEKLFF.